One and the same sample provided the 2 T cell receptor beta chains below, sequenced in a study of beta chain features in type 1 diabetes. Study-wide findings and caveats: Shorter TCRB CDR3s, moderately but significantly so, marked every one of the four CD4+ subsets in Type 1 diabetes patients.

As every portion of the isolated RNA was reverse transcribed, the sequencing read expressed TCRB transcripts. Measured with immunoSEQ multiplex PCR; TCRdb has only the in-frame clones, and not every one. The sample lists some 150,000 clones, about 13% occurring once. These receptors have no identified antigens. Sequenced: central memory CD4+ T cells from blood. The receptors here all came from a man in his late teens or twenties with type 1 diabetes.

V usage is TRBV28 and J usage is TRBJ2-2, with D hard to call. The CDR3 contains 16 residues. V was cut by 3 bases and J by 0 bases, with 11 bases left in between. Germline lookup yields CDR1 MDHEN and CDR2 SYDVKM. In DNA, the CDR3 is TGTGCCAGCAGTTTTTTTAACGGAGCGAACACCGGGGAGCTGTTTTTT. Amino acid sequence: CASSFFNGANTGELFF.

The chain combines TRBV5-1 with TRBJ2-7; 7 nucleotides align to TRBD1. Germline trimming cut 0 bases from V and 0 bases from J; bases unmatched to any gene: 0. The CDR3 length is 14 residues. The germline V gene has CDR1 SGHRS and CDR2 YFSETQ. As DNA, the CDR3 is TGCGCCAGCAGCTTGGGGGACAGCTCCTACGAGCAGTACTTC. This gives the protein CASSLGDSSYEQYF. Combining the CDR3 with reference TRBV5-1 and TRBJ2-7 gives the whole variable domain KAGVTQTPRYLIKTRGQQVTLSCSPISGHRSVSWYQQTPGQGLQFLFEYFSETQRNKGNFPGRFSGRQFSNSRSEMNVSTLELGDSALYLCASSLGDSSYEQYFGPGTRLTVT.